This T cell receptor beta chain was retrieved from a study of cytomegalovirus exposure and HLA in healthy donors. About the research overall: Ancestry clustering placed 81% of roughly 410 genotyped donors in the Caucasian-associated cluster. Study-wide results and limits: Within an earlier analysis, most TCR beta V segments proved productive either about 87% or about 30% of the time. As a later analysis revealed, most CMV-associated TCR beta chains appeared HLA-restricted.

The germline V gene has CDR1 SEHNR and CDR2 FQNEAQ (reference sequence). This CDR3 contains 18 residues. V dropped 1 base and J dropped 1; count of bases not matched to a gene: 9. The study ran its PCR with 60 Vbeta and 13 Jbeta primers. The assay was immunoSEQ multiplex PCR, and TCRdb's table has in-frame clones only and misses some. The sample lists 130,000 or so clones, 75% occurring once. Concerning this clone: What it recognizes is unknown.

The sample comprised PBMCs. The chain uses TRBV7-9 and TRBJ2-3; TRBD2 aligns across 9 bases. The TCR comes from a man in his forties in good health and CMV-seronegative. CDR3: CASSLGGTSRTGTDTQYF. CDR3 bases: TGTGCCAGCAGCTTAGGAGGGACTAGCAGGACGGGCACAGATACGCAGTATTTT.